One sample yielded the 22 T cell receptor beta chains listed below, sequenced in a study of identical twins. From the 5' RACE reads, TCRdb called clonotypes with MiXCR, one entry per CDR3 protein. This table holds around 490,000 distinct CDR3 sequences, roughly 13% found once. The same sample was also studied in work on yellow fever vaccine responses in identical twins.

Material: CD4+ T cells sorted from blood. All receptors derive from a woman between 18 and 29 years old in good health.

The genes are TRBV12-3 or TRBV12-4 and TRBJ2-3; TRBD2 is a possible D gene (5 bases). The germline V and J ends were trimmed by 4 bases and 9 bases, with 11 bases remaining between them. The CDR3 is 12 residues long. As DNA, the CDR3 is TGTGCCAGCAGTTCGGACTTCGGGACGCAGTATTTT. Protein product: CASSSDFGTQYF.

In its sample, this clonotype was seen a few times. V usage is TRBV29-1 and J usage is TRBJ2-4; TRBD1 is a possible D gene (6 bases). Germline V lookup: CDR1 SQVTM, CDR2 ANQGSEA. The length of the CDR3 is 13 residues. The ends were cut back, 7 bases at V and 0 bases at J, with 10 bases in the middle. CDR3 coding DNA: TGCAGCGCCTACAGGGTAGCCAAAAACATTCAGTACTTC. Translating it yields CSAYRVAKNIQYF.

The J gene is TRBJ1-5, the V gene TRBV3-1; D gene unclear. From germline, CDR1 is LGHDT and CDR2 YNNKEL (reference sequence). The length of the CDR3 is 14 residues. The V gene lost 1 base and the J gene lost 0 bases, with 4 bases spanning the gap. The CDR3 reads CASSQVISNQPQHF. In nucleotides, the CDR3 is TGTGCCAGCAGCCAAGTAATTAGCAATCAGCCCCAGCATTTT. Complete variable domain (other parts from reference TRBV3-1 and TRBJ1-5): DTAVSQTPKYLVTQMGNDKSIKCEQNLGHDTMYWYKQDSKKFLKIMFSYNNKELIINETVPNRFSPKSPDKAHLNLHINSLELGDSAVYFCASSQVISNQPQHFGDGTRLSIL.

The chain combines TRBV11-2 with TRBJ1-4; perhaps TRBD1 as D (6 bases). Germline CDR1 is SGHAT and CDR2 is FQNNGV. CDR3 length equals 18 residues. V gave up 6 bases and J gave up 5 bases, with 25 bases separating them. CDR3 DNA: TGTGCCAGCAGTGTTGGGGATAACAGGGACGGGTTGAATGAAAAACTGTTTTTT. Residues: CASSVGDNRDGLNEKLFF.

V gene TRBV4-2 combines with J gene TRBJ1-4; D unclear. Germline CDR1 reads LGHNA; CDR2 reads YNFKEQ. Trimming shortened V by 1 base and J by 11 bases, and 20 bases separated the two germline ends. The CDR3 runs 16 residues. The CDR3 protein is CASSQVASQPSYKLFF. CDR3 DNA: TGTGCCAGCAGCCAAGTTGCCAGCCAGCCGTCGTATAAACTGTTTTTT.

This clonotype was seen many times. The chain couples TRBV10-3 to TRBJ2-5, with 7 bases fitting TRBD2. The CDR3 runs to 14 residues. Looked up from germline, CDR1 is ENHRY and CDR2 is SYGVKD. J lost 2 bases, V lost 6 bases, and 6 bases had no gene match. CDR3 sequence (DNA): TGTGCCATCAGCCGGGGAGGGGTTCAAGAGACCCAGTACTTC. Translated: CAISRGGVQETQYF.

This clonotype was found many times. The rearrangement uses TRBV5-1 and TRBJ2-7; 13 nucleotides agree with TRBD2. The CDR3 sequence is 15 residues long. Germline V gene lookup returns CDR1 SGHRS and CDR2 YFSETQ. The junction had 3 bases not matched to a gene; V was cut back by 0 bases and J by 6 bases. In nucleotides, the CDR3 is TGCGCCAGCAGCTTGGCGGGGACTAGCGGGATCGAGCAGTACTTC. It yields the protein CASSLAGTSGIEQYF.

V gene TRBV20-1 combines with J gene TRBJ2-7; D is ambiguous. Germline V gene data show CDR1 as DFQATT and CDR2 as SNEGSKA (reference sequence). V was shortened by 1 base and J by 6 bases, with 13 bases between the two germline ends. There are 13 residues in the CDR3. CDR3 amino acids: CSARVAYPGEQYF. The CDR3 DNA follows: TGCAGTGCTAGAGTCGCCTACCCCGGCGAGCAGTACTTC.

In its sample, this clonotype was seen many times. J is TRBJ2-2 and V is TRBV5-1; D unclear. The V end was cut by 0 bases, the J end by 8 bases, with 5 bases between. The germline V gene has CDR1 SGHRS and CDR2 YFSETQ. This CDR3 has 12 amino acids. The CDR3 sequence: CASSLAVGELFF. The CDR3 region has the DNA TGCGCCAGCAGCTTGGCCGTGGGGGAGCTGTTTTTT.

This clonotype appeared many times. V is TRBV10-3 and J is TRBJ2-3, with 7 bases that match TRBD2. Per the germline V gene, CDR1 is ENHRY and CDR2 is SYGVKD. The ends lost 3 bases at V and 4 bases at J; junction bases unmatched: 4. The length of the CDR3 is 14 residues. The CDR3 loop reads CAISDRRESDTQYF. In DNA form, the CDR3 reads TGTGCCATCAGTGATCGGCGGGAGTCAGATACGCAGTATTTT.

This clonotype has a handful of counts. V gene TRBV10-3 combines with J gene TRBJ1-1, with D tentatively TRBD1 (6 bases). The CDR3 runs 16 residues. Germline CDR1 ENHRY, CDR2 SYGVKD. The V end was cut by 5 bases, the J end by 1 base, with 17 bases between. This CDR3 reads CAISTPTGAPNTEAFF. CDR3 DNA: TGTGCCATCAGTACTCCGACAGGAGCCCCGAACACTGAAGCTTTCTTT.

J is TRBJ2-1 and V is TRBV6-5, with no clear D. Deletions cut 4 bases from V and 10 bases from J, with 11 bases between. Germline V gene sequence: CDR1 MNHEY, CDR2 SVGAGI. CDR3 length: 12 amino acids. Written as DNA, the CDR3 is TGTGCCAGCAGTTCCCTCACGGAAGAGCAGTTCTTC. Its protein is CASSSLTEEQFF.

Only a few counts were recorded for this clonotype. The chain links TRBV5-1 to TRBJ2-7, with D unclear. Germline CDR1 is SGHRS and CDR2 is YFSETQ. The CDR3 loop spans 15 amino acids. V lost 0 bases to trimming and J lost 0 bases, with 10 bases between them. The chain's CDR3 is CASSLEHPSSYEQYF. Here the CDR3 DNA reads TGCGCCAGCAGCTTGGAACACCCGAGCTCCTACGAGCAGTACTTC.

The table lists this clonotype with many counts. V and J are TRBV29-1 and TRBJ1-1; D not resolved. Trimming took 7 bases from V and 6 from J, leaving 15 bases between them. Germline CDR1 SQVTM, CDR2 ANQGSEA. CDR3 length: 12 residues. Here the CDR3 reads CSGSRLGAEAFF. CDR3 nucleotide sequence: TGCAGCGGGTCCAGGTTAGGAGCTGAAGCTTTCTTT. Complete variable domain (other parts from reference TRBV29-1 and TRBJ1-1): SAVISQKPSRDICQRGTSLTIQCQVDSQVTMMFWYRQQPGQSLTLIATANQGSEATYESGFVIDKFPISRPNLTFSTLTVSNMSPEDSSIYLCSGSRLGAEAFFGQGTRLTVV.

There are many counts of this clonotype. This chain joins TRBV10-3 and TRBJ2-5; TRBD2 agrees at 10 bases. This CDR3 spans 16 amino acids. With V trimmed by 3 bases and J by 2 bases, 6 bases remained unmatched. CDR1 and CDR2 (germline): ENHRY, SYGVKD. Here the CDR3 reads CAISELAGKAQETQYF. DNA of the CDR3: TGTGCCATCAGTGAACTAGCGGGGAAGGCTCAAGAGACCCAGTACTTC.

This clonotype was recorded many times. This chain links TRBV12-3 or TRBV12-4 with TRBJ2-3, with 9 bases identical to TRBD1. This CDR3 is built from 15 residues. The V segment lost 3 bases and the J segment 5 bases; nucleotides outside the gene matches: 6. CDR3 residues: CASSFPGTGLDTQYF. The CDR3 DNA follows: TGTGCCAGCAGTTTTCCGGGGACAGGGCTAGATACGCAGTATTTT.

There are a few counts of this clonotype. This rearrangement joins TRBV12-3 or TRBV12-4 to TRBJ2-5; 10 bases agree with TRBD1. The CDR3 is made up of 14 amino acids. Germline trimming cut 4 bases from V and 6 bases from J; bases unmatched to any gene: 5. Here the CDR3 reads CASSSPDRGQTQYF. For the CDR3, the DNA is TGTGCCAGCAGTTCACCCGACAGGGGGCAGACCCAGTACTTC.

This clonotype was seen more than once but under ten times. The chain links TRBV5-5 to TRBJ2-3; D might be TRBD1 or TRBD2, each matching 5 bases. Germline lookup yields CDR1 SGHKS and CDR2 YYEKEE (reference sequence). This CDR3 region has 15 residues. Trimming removed 2 bases at V and 0 bases at J, with 10 bases between. The DNA of the CDR3 is TGTGCCAGCAGCTTTGACGGGGCTAGCACAGATACGCAGTATTTT. As protein: CASSFDGASTDTQYF.

The chain links TRBV24-1 to TRBJ1-2, with D possibly TRBD1 on 6 matching bases. Per germline, CDR1 KGHDR and CDR2 SFDVKD. Trimming stripped 7 bases from V and 4 bases from J, with 18 bases between. The CDR3 covers 15 residues. CDR3 loop: CATSNTGQNLYGYTF. CDR3 DNA sequence: TGTGCCACCAGCAACACCGGACAGAACCTCTATGGCTACACCTTC.

This clonotype was counted only a few times. The CDR3 DNA is TGTGCCAGCAGTTCCCCCCGACGGGGGGGAAACATTCAGTACTTC. This encodes CASSSPRRGGNIQYF. The chain is built from TRBV28 and TRBJ2-4; 8 bases line up with TRBD2. The ends lost 4 bases at V and 6 bases at J; junction bases unmatched: 8. Germline V CDR1 and CDR2: MDHEN, SYDVKM. CDR3 size: 15 residues.

This clonotype showed up just a few times. The CDR3 loop reads CSAIAGVITNSPLHF. CDR3 in DNA: TGCAGTGCTATAGCCGGGGTGATTACTAATTCACCCCTCCACTTT. This chain joins TRBV20-1 and TRBJ1-6, with D hard to call. With 4 bases removed from V and 6 bases from J, the gap between germline ends came to 16 bases. The CDR3 runs to 15 residues. CDR1 and CDR2 (germline): DFQATT, SNEGSKA (reference sequence).

The chain combines TRBV7-8 with TRBJ2-7; 8 nucleotides align to TRBD1. The CDR3 totals 14 residues. Germline-derived CDR1 and CDR2 are SGHVS and FQNEAQ. J lost 7 bases, V lost 2 bases, and 7 bases had no gene match. CDR3 nucleotide sequence: TGTGCCAGCAGCTTAAAGGACAGGGATACGGAGCAGTACTTC. It specifies CASSLKDRDTEQYF.